A selection of T cell receptor beta chains follows, all from one sample in a study of brain T cells in children with intractable seizures. Libraries were prepared by immunoSEQ multiplex PCR; TCRdb keeps only in-frame clonotypes and omits some of them. The repertoire consists of hundreds of thousands of clones, with roughly 92% occurring once and the leading ten covering 5% to 7%. Source: peripheral blood, taken approximately 5 months after surgery. Source of these receptors: a boy under two years old with tuberous sclerosis and intractable seizures. Both conserved end residues are part of each CDR3. The D gene is left open where the match is weak. Only part of the rows carry a size: once, few, many, or a class if the clone is expanded.

CDR3 protein	CDR3 DNA	D gene	clone size	J gene	V gene
CASSPGQGAYTEAFF	TGTGCCAGCAGCCCGGGACAGGGGGCATATACTGAAGCTTTCTTT	TRBD1	.	TRBJ1-1	TRBV5-4
CASSPERGYSNQPQHF	TGCGCCAGCAGCCCCGAGAGGGGTTATAGCAATCAGCCCCAGCATTTT	.	.	TRBJ1-5	TRBV4-1
CASSNDRHNQPQHF	TGTGCCAGTAGTAACGACAGACACAATCAGCCCCAGCATTTT	.	.	TRBJ1-5	TRBV19
CSASRITEAFF	TGCAGTGCTAGTCGTATCACTGAAGCTTTCTTT	.	.	TRBJ1-1	TRBV20-1
CASRSGRFTEAFF	TGTGCCAGCAGATCAGGACGGTTCACTGAAGCTTTCTTT	.	.	TRBJ1-1	TRBV6-5
CASSSRGGPAGNTIYF	TGCGCCAGCAGCTCTCGTGGAGGGCCGGCAGGAAACACCATATATTTT	.	few	TRBJ1-3	TRBV5-1
CASSTGQVNQPQHF	TGTGCCAGCAGTACGGGACAGGTCAATCAGCCCCAGCATTTT	TRBD1	.	TRBJ1-5	TRBV6-5
CASSLNGVAADGANEQYF	TGTGCCAGCAGCTTAAACGGAGTAGCGGCGGACGGTGCCAACGAGCAGTACTTC	.	once	TRBJ2-7	TRBV7-6
CAISETVQNYNEQFF	TGTGCCATCAGTGAAACGGTGCAGAACTACAATGAGCAGTTCTTC	.	.	TRBJ2-1	TRBV10-3
CASSESVGDLREQYF	TGTGCCAGCAGTGAATCCGTGGGAGACTTGAGGGAGCAGTACTTC	.	.	TRBJ2-7	TRBV6-1
CSVAPQQDTQYF	TGCAGCGTTGCCCCACAACAAGATACGCAGTATTTT	.	once	TRBJ2-3	TRBV29-1
CASSLAAGMNTEAFF	TGTGCCAGCAGCTTGGCCGCAGGAATGAACACTGAAGCTTTCTTT	.	.	TRBJ1-1	TRBV5-4
CASSLGQGGGYEQYF	TGTGCCAGCAGTTTGGGCCAGGGGGGTGGGTACGAGCAGTACTTC	.	.	TRBJ2-7	TRBV7-6
CASSRGPRGEGGELFF	TGTGCCAGCAGCCGTGGCCCACGAGGCGAAGGCGGGGAGCTGTTTTTT	.	.	TRBJ2-2	TRBV7-2
CASSLDRGELFF	TGTGCCAGCTCACTTGACAGGGGGGAACTGTTTTTT	TRBD1	.	TRBJ1-4	TRBV18
CASSLTTPDGELFF	TGTGCCAGCAGCTTAACCACCCCCGACGGGGAGCTGTTTTTT	.	once	TRBJ2-2	TRBV7-9
CASSLVGPASYEQYF	TGTGCCAGCAGCTTAGTGGGCCCCGCCTCCTACGAGCAGTACTTC	.	.	TRBJ2-7	TRBV7-8
CAISESTYGSNTGELFF	TGTGCCATCAGTGAGTCGACATATGGAAGTAACACCGGGGAGCTGTTTTTT	.	once	TRBJ2-2	TRBV10-3
CASSSTGGNQPQHF	TGTGCCAGCAGTTCGACAGGGGGCAATCAGCCCCAGCATTTT	TRBD1	.	TRBJ1-5	TRBV6-5
CATSRDRVSRQETQYF	TGTGCCACCAGCAGAGATCGGGTGTCGAGGCAAGAGACCCAGTACTTC	.	.	TRBJ2-5	TRBV15
CATSPGEESSYNEQFF	TGTGCCACCTCGCCAGGGGAGGAGAGCTCCTACAATGAGCAGTTCTTC	.	.	TRBJ2-1	TRBV15
CASSVSQGREQFF	TGTGCCAGCAGCGTATCCCAAGGTCGTGAGCAGTTCTTC	.	.	TRBJ2-1	TRBV9
CASSMRDRDYTEAFF	TGTGCCAGCAGCATGCGGGACAGGGACTACACTGAAGCTTTCTTT	TRBD1	once	TRBJ1-1	TRBV5-6
CASRRAYGYTF	TGTGCCAGCAGGCGGGCCTATGGCTACACCTTC	.	.	TRBJ1-2	TRBV6-5
CASSLVGNQPQHF	TGTGCCAGCAGTTTAGTGGGGAATCAGCCCCAGCATTTT	.	once	TRBJ1-5	TRBV12-3/TRBV12-4
CASSPLGRAFF	TGTGCCAGCTCCCCGCTCGGGAGGGCTTTCTTT	.	.	TRBJ1-1	TRBV18
CASSEKPTRQGGTGELFF	TGTGCCAGCAGTGAAAAGCCCACCAGGCAGGGGGGGACCGGGGAGCTGTTTTTT	.	.	TRBJ2-2	TRBV6-1
CASSSNLKKDEQFF	TGTGCCAGCAGCTCGAACTTAAAGAAGGATGAGCAGTTCTTC	.	.	TRBJ2-1	TRBV7-6
CASSWDRGSYEQYF	TGCGCCAGCAGCTGGGACAGGGGCTCCTACGAGCAGTACTTC	TRBD1	.	TRBJ2-7	TRBV5-1
CASSVDLGRGPGNTIYF	TGTGCCAGCAGCGTAGACTTGGGAAGGGGGCCAGGAAACACCATATATTTT	TRBD1	.	TRBJ1-3	TRBV9
CASSEGLGSNQPQHF	TGTGCCAGCAGCGAGGGACTGGGAAGCAATCAGCCCCAGCATTTT	.	few	TRBJ1-5	TRBV9
CASSLTSNQPQHF	TGTGCCAGCAGCTTGACGAGTAATCAGCCCCAGCATTTT	.	.	TRBJ1-5	TRBV5-8
CASSSPGTRNTGELFF	TGTGCCAGCAGTTCCCCAGGGACAAGGAACACCGGGGAGCTGTTTTTT	.	.	TRBJ2-2	TRBV27
CASGSRPKREAYNEQFF	TGTGCTAGTGGTTCCCGCCCAAAACGAGAAGCCTACAATGAGCAGTTCTTC	.	.	TRBJ2-1	TRBV12-5
CSASGLAGTHHLLTDTQYF	TGCAGTGCTAGTGGGCTAGCGGGGACCCACCACCTTCTCACAGATACGCAGTATTTT	TRBD2	.	TRBJ2-3	TRBV20-1
CAWTEGYTTEAFF	TGTGCCTGGACCGAAGGGTATACCACTGAAGCTTTCTTT	.	.	TRBJ1-1	TRBV30
CASSLWPHRERNTIYF	TGTGCCAGCTCACTATGGCCGCACCGGGAGAGAAACACCATATATTTT	.	.	TRBJ1-3	TRBV18
CASSLGWGAGVQYF	TGCGCCAGCAGCTTGGGATGGGGCGCGGGCGTTCAGTACTTC	.	.	TRBJ2-4	TRBV5-1
CSAGAVTEAFF	TGCAGTGCCGGGGCGGTTACTGAAGCTTTCTTT	.	.	TRBJ1-1	TRBV20-1
CASSLPQGPNTEAFF	TGCGCCAGCAGCCTTCCACAGGGCCCGAACACTGAAGCTTTCTTT	.	.	TRBJ1-1	TRBV4-1
CATSRDPRPVFYGYTF	TGTGCCACCAGCAGAGATCCCCGACCAGTGTTCTATGGCTACACCTTC	.	.	TRBJ1-2	TRBV15
CASSLVETGGSYEQYF	TGTGCCAGCAGCTTAGTCGAGACAGGGGGCTCCTACGAGCAGTACTTC	TRBD1	.	TRBJ2-7	TRBV7-8
CASSGGQGSTEAFF	TGTGCCAGCAGTGGAGGACAGGGTAGCACTGAAGCTTTCTTT	TRBD1	.	TRBJ1-1	TRBV27
CASSEFSAPQGQPQHF	TGTGCCAGCAGTGAATTTTCAGCTCCACAGGGTCAGCCCCAGCATTTT	.	.	TRBJ1-5	TRBV6-1
CATRTSGGSAGELFF	TGTGCCACCAGGACTAGCGGGGGTTCAGCCGGGGAGCTGTTTTTT	TRBD2	.	TRBJ2-2	TRBV7-6